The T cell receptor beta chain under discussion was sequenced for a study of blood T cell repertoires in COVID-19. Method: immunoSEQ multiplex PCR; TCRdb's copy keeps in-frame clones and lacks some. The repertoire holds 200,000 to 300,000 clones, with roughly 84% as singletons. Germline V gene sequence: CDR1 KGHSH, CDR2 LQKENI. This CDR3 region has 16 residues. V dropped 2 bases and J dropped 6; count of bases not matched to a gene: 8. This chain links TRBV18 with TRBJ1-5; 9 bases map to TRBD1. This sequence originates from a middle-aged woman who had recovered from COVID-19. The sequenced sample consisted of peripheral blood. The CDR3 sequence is CASSPTGTGNGQPQHF. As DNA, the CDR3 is TGTGCCAGCTCACCAACCGGGACAGGGAACGGTCAGCCCCAGCATTTT.